The clone carrying this T cell receptor (beta chain) was counted only a few times. Its specificity is unknown. Blood draws occurred at baseline, cycle 4 day 1, and cycle 7 day 1. Some clones are missing from TCRdb's copy, which holds only in-frame ones; the method was immunoSEQ multiplex PCR. This table holds 50,000 to 65,000 clones, over 70% found once. This record comes from a study of OX40 agonist ivuxolimab in advanced cancers. Study observations and caveats: A proportion of nonresponders additionally exhibited low normalized T-cell clonal expansion.

The input for sequencing was CD4+ or CD8+ T cells sorted from blood, taken in a trial of the OX40 agonist ivuxolimab. The receptor was derived from an adult with an advanced solid tumor such as melanoma, head and neck, liver or kidney cancer.

The CDR3: CSVGETYWKAFF. The CDR3 DNA sequence: TGCAGCGTTGGAGAGACATACTGGAAAGCTTTCTTT. The gene calls are TRBV29-1 and TRBJ1-1; D is ambiguous. Trimming removed 4 bases from V and 9 bases from J, with 15 bases in between. The CDR3 runs to 12 residues. Germline lookup yields CDR1 SQVTM and CDR2 ANQGSEA.